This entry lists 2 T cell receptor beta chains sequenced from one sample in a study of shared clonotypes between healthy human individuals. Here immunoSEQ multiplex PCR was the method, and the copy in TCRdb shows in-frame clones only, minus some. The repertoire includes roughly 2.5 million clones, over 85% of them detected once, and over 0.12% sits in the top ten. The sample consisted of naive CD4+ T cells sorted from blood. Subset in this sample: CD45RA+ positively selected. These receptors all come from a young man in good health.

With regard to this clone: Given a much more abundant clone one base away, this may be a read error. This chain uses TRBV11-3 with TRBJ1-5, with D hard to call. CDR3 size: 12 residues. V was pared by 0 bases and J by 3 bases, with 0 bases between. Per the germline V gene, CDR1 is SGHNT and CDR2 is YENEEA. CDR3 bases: TGTGCCAGCAGCTTAGACAATCAGCCCCAGCATTTT. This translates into CASSLDNQPQHF.

The CDR3 region has the DNA TGTGCCAGCAGCTTAGCCCATGGTCTTTGGGGACAGGGGCATTACGAGCAGTACTTC. Amino acids: CASSLAHGLWGQGHYEQYF. J is TRBJ2-7 and V is TRBV7-9; TRBD1 aligns across 10 bases. Germline CDR1 SEHNR, CDR2 FQNEAQ (reference sequence). J was trimmed by 4 bases and V by 0 bases; bases with no gene match: 15. The CDR3 is made up of 19 amino acids.